This TCR beta chain was documented in a study of CD8 T cells in ankylosing spondylitis. Overall study findings and caveats: Apparently characteristic of ankylosing spondylitis blood was a TCR beta motif (under ten highly homologous variants). Disease-linked clones proved CD8+ and comparatively uncommon in peripheral blood. In ankylosing spondylitis patients, matched synovial fluid reportedly showed significant enrichment of disease-linked clones. There were earlier reports of some motif variants in reactive arthritis synovial fluid and blood.

As to this clonotype: Its antigen is currently unknown.

V lost 8 bases and J 3 bases, leaving 19 bases between the germline ends. The CDR3 contains 15 residues. Per the germline V gene, CDR1 is MNHNS and CDR2 is SASEGT. TCRdb independently ran MiXCR on the 5' RACE reads; one entry per CDR3 protein. This table has fewer than 500,000 distinct CDR3 sequences, roughly 25% appearing once. The TCR was taken from a male donor with ankylosing spondylitis. The V and J genes are TRBV6-1 and TRBJ1-1; D unclear. Sequencing was carried out using blood, either unsorted or a sorted T cell fraction (not recorded which). The CDR3 bases are TGTGCCAGCGTCAGAGCGGGGTTCGTGGACACTGAAGCTTTCTTT. Residues: CASVRAGFVDTEAFF.